This T cell receptor beta chain was sequenced in a study of T cell responses to AZD1222 COVID-19 vaccine. Study results and limitations: The CD4 TCRs associated with vaccination extended across spike and predominated at 160-218 and 743-854.

Points on this clone: Its cognate antigen is unknown.

This CDR3 has 17 residues. CDR1 KGHSY and CDR2 FQNENV come from the germline V gene. Between the trimmed V and J ends, which lost 3 bases and 1 base, there was a span of 18 bases. The table came from immunoSEQ multiplex PCR; TCRdb's copy has only in-frame clones and leaves some out. The sample records approximately 67,000 clones, around 89% being singletons. This sequence joins TRBV16 and TRBJ1-2, with D unresolved. Sample: peripheral blood, taken 28 days after the second AZD1222 dose. The receptor was isolated from an adult who received the AZD1222 COVID-19 vaccine. The CDR3 region has the DNA TGTGCCAGCAGCCACGCGGTAACCCAGCGGGGTAACTATGGCTACACCTTC. This gives the protein CASSHAVTQRGNYGYTF.